These 9 T cell receptor beta chains were sequenced from one sample in a study of CD8+CD57+ T cells in acquired aplastic anemia. It was genomic DNA that served as the template for profiling TCR beta VDJ and CDR3. TCRdb reprocessed the reads via MiXCR and lists one record per CDR3 protein. In the table there are some 200,000 distinct CDR3 sequences, 60% to 65% of which are singletons. The sequenced sample consisted of sorted CD4+, CD8+, or CD8+CD57+ T cells (not recorded which) from PBMCs. The receptors stem from a human donor in good health.

The chain is built from TRBV27 and TRBJ2-5; 9 nucleotides match TRBD1. CDR1 and CDR2 (germline): MNHEY, SMNVEV (reference sequence). With 1 base clipped from V and 0 bases from J, the junction kept 3 bases outside the gene matches. This CDR3 comprises 16 residues. In DNA, the CDR3 is TGTGCCAGCAGTTTATTAAGGGACAGGGACCAAGAGACCCAGTACTTC. It is translated as CASSLLRDRDQETQYF.

This clonotype was picked up many times. The CDR3 sequence is CASSISPTAGNTEAFF. The CDR3 DNA follows: TGTGCCAGTAGTATTTCTCCGACAGCAGGGAACACTGAAGCTTTCTTT. V usage is TRBV19 and J usage is TRBJ1-1, with D perhaps TRBD1 (5 bases). Looked up from germline, CDR1 is LNHDA and CDR2 is SQIVND (reference sequence). The CDR3 extends over 16 amino acids. V lost 3 bases to trimming and J lost 1 base, with 15 bases between them.

The chain links TRBV25-1 to TRBJ2-7; a weak D match, TRBD1 (5 bases). The CDR3 length is 17 residues. Trimming pared 6 bases from V and 0 bases from J, leaving 21 bases between. Germline values: CDR1 MGHDK, CDR2 SYGVNS. The CDR3 region has the DNA TGTGCCAGCAGCGCTATAGGAACAGGAGCCAACTCCTACGAGCAGTACTTC. As protein: CASSAIGTGANSYEQYF.

The chain is built from TRBV10-1 and TRBJ2-1; D ambiguous. CDR1 and CDR2 (germline): WNHNN, SYGVQD (reference sequence). The V gene lost 6 bases and the J gene lost 5 bases, with 14 bases spanning the gap. The CDR3 contains 14 residues. CDR3 in amino acids: CASSARLVNNEQFF. CDR3 bases: TGCGCCAGCAGCGCGCGTTTGGTCAACAATGAGCAGTTCTTC.

This chain uses TRBV12-3 or TRBV12-4 with TRBJ2-2; 8 nucleotides line up with TRBD2. J lost 9 bases, V lost 5 bases, and 5 bases had no gene match. The CDR3 consists of 13 residues. Here the CDR3 reads CASSPSGGRELFF. CDR3 DNA: TGTGCCAGCAGTCCAAGCGGGGGACGGGAGCTGTTTTTT.

In its sample, this clonotype was seen once. This chain connects TRBV7-2 to TRBJ2-7; 10 nucleotides align to TRBD2. CDR3 size: 13 residues. The V gene end was trimmed by 5 bases and the J gene end by 3 bases; junction bases not matched to a gene: 1. Per the germline V gene, CDR1 is SGHTA and CDR2 is FQGNSA. As DNA, the CDR3 is TGTGCCAGCAGCCGACTAGCGGGCTACGAGCAGTACTTC. Translation gives CASSRLAGYEQYF.

The chain carries TRBV9 and TRBJ2-1; no clear D. The CDR3 sequence is 11 residues long. Trimming removed 5 bases at V and 8 bases at J, with 8 bases between. Germline values: CDR1 SGDLS, CDR2 YYNGEE. The CDR3 is CASSPLHEQFF. CDR3 nucleotide sequence: TGTGCCAGCAGTCCCCTCCATGAGCAGTTCTTC.

This chain links TRBV7-8 with TRBJ2-1; tentative D call: TRBD1 (6 bases). The CDR3 runs 14 residues. Between the trimmed V and J ends, which lost 6 bases and 7 bases, there was a span of 16 bases. Germline V gene sequence: CDR1 SGHVS, CDR2 FQNEAQ. CDR3 amino acids: CASRLNRVYNEQFF. Written as DNA, the CDR3 is TGTGCCAGCAGGTTAAACAGGGTTTATAATGAGCAGTTCTTC.

A few counts support this clonotype. V and J are TRBV7-6 and TRBJ2-7; TRBD2 matches at 8 bases. V shed 5 bases, J shed 3 bases, and the junction held 3 bases outside the gene matches. This CDR3 has 13 amino acids. CDR1 and CDR2 (germline): SGHVS, FNYEAQ. CDR3 amino acids: CASSHGGDYEQYF. CDR3 coding DNA: TGTGCCAGCAGCCACGGGGGGGACTACGAGCAGTACTTC. Filled out from reference TRBV7-6 and TRBJ2-7, the complete variable domain reads GAGVSQSPRYKVTKRGQDVALRCDPISGHVSLYWYRQALGQGPEFLTYFNYEAQQDKSGLPNDRFSAERPEGSISTLTIQRTEQRDSAMYRCASSHGGDYEQYFGPGTRLTVT.